This T cell receptor (beta chain) was sequenced during a study of T cell responses to AZD1222 COVID-19 vaccine. Broader study findings: The study identified only a handful of AZD1222 recipients as seropositive at baseline. Scientists sampled the repertoires only once the peak T cell response had passed. Clonal diversity may have been underestimated, and the donors were mostly white British, with more females than males.

Here immunoSEQ multiplex PCR was the method, and the copy in TCRdb shows in-frame clones only, minus some. The sample consists of around 99,000 clones, under 95% of them appearing once. Trimming left V 10 bases short and J 4 bases short, with 19 bases between. Germline CDR1 ENHRY, CDR2 SYGVKD. The CDR3 sequence is 15 residues long. With regard to this clone: Its antigen is currently unknown.

This sequence joins TRBV10-3 and TRBJ2-2, with TRBD1 as a possible D gene (6 bases). This TCR came from an adult who received the AZD1222 COVID-19 vaccine. Specimen: peripheral blood, collected 28 days after the second AZD1222 dose. The CDR3 is CATRRGTLGTGELFF. CDR3 in DNA: TGTGCCACAAGAAGGGGGACGTTGGGCACCGGGGAGCTGTTTTTT.